This record looks at one T cell receptor beta chain sequence and its context. The CDR3 extends over 14 amino acids. Trimming cost V 3 bases and J 9 bases, with 16 bases left between them. CDR1 SGDLS and CDR2 YYNGEE come from the germline V gene. The assay was immunoSEQ multiplex PCR, and TCRdb's table has in-frame clones only and misses some. The table records some 200,000 clones, 80% to 90% of them present only once. The source of the sample is a study of cytomegalovirus exposure and HLA in healthy donors. Sequencing was done on a sample of PBMCs. The TCR was taken from a woman in her 30s in good health and CMV-seropositive. V usage is TRBV9 and J usage is TRBJ1-5; a possible D gene is TRBD1 (5 bases). CDR3 region: CASSADPLTGPQHF. The CDR3 DNA is TGTGCCAGCAGCGCCGATCCTTTAACAGGGCCCCAGCATTTT.